The 25 T cell receptor beta chains below were found in one sample sequenced in a study of blood T cell repertoires in COVID-19 (dated by TCRdb to 2018 to 2021). Libraries came from the immunoSEQ multiplex PCR assay. Here the immuneACCESS table is served through TCRdb, limited to in-frame sequences with V and J called. Missing clones are a known gap in these copies; in checked studies unresolved V genes cover under half, and the rest lacks a known reason. The sample includes 210,000 or so clones, with less than 90% observed a single time. The ten largest clones represent under 2.5% of the sample. Input material: peripheral blood. Source of these receptors: a man aged 35 to 55 with active or convalescent COVID-19.

The rearrangement uses TRBV5-1 and TRBJ1-6; the D is unclear. Trimming took 3 bases from V and 7 from J, leaving 11 bases between them. The CDR3 totals 14 residues. Germline CDR1 and CDR2: SGHRS and YFSETQ. CDR3 sequence (DNA): TGCGCCAGCAGCTCGTCGACTCTCAATTCACCCCTCCACTTT. Translating it yields CASSSSTLNSPLHF. The full variable domain, with the rest looked up from reference TRBV5-1 and TRBJ1-6, is KAGVTQTPRYLIKTRGQQVTLSCSPISGHRSVSWYQQTPGQGLQFLFEYFSETQRNKGNFPGRFSGRQFSNSRSEMNVSTLELGDSALYLCASSSSTLNSPLHFGNGTRLTVT.

The chain has TRBV7-9 and TRBJ2-4; 10 bases fit TRBD1. Germline V gene lookup returns CDR1 SEHNR and CDR2 FQNEAQ (reference sequence). The CDR3 has 11 residues. V gave up 9 bases and J gave up 12 bases; unmatched junction bases: 5. The DNA for the CDR3 is TGTGCCAGTCAGACAGGGGGCGCTCAGTACTTC. Protein product: CASQTGGAQYF.

The CDR3 here is CASSSVAGGQETQYF. As DNA, the CDR3 is TGTGCCAGTAGTTCTGTTGCGGGAGGTCAAGAGACCCAGTACTTC. V gene TRBV19 combines with J gene TRBJ2-5; 8 bases fit TRBD2. The trim removed 5 bases at V and 2 bases at J, leaving 7 bases unmatched. Germline assignment: CDR1 LNHDA and CDR2 SQIVND (reference sequence). The CDR3 has 15 residues.

This clone was recorded once. V usage is TRBV5-6 and J usage is TRBJ2-7, with TRBD2 matching over 9 bases. CDR1 and CDR2 (germline): SGHDT, YYEEEE. CDR3 length: 15 amino acids. V lost 3 bases and J lost 0; bases outside the gene matches: 4. The CDR3 protein is CASSSPGLASYEQYF. The DNA for the CDR3 is TGTGCCAGCAGCTCCCCGGGACTAGCCTCCTACGAGCAGTACTTC.

The chain recombines TRBV27 with TRBJ1-1, with TRBD1 matching over 9 bases. The CDR3 is made up of 16 amino acids. The V gene end was trimmed by 8 bases and the J gene end by 5 bases; junction bases not matched to a gene: 15. In germline, CDR1 is MNHEY, CDR2 SMNVEV (reference sequence). The chain's CDR3 is CASAGTGRFLGTEAFF. The CDR3 DNA reads as TGTGCCAGCGCCGGGACAGGGAGGTTCCTGGGGACTGAAGCTTTCTTT.

The chain recombines TRBV7-2 with TRBJ2-3; D may be TRBD1 (6 bases). Trimming left V 4 bases short and J 0 bases short, with 20 bases between. The CDR3 is 18 residues long. Germline CDR1 SGHTA, CDR2 FQGNSA. The CDR3 region is CASSSQGGPPFSTDTQYF. As DNA, the CDR3 is TGTGCCAGCAGCTCCCAAGGGGGACCCCCGTTTAGCACAGATACGCAGTATTTT.

The CDR3 DNA reads as TGCGCCAGCAGCCAAGATTCGCAGGGGGCTATCAGAGAGACCCAGTACTTC. Its protein is CASSQDSQGAIRETQYF. This chain connects TRBV4-1 to TRBJ2-5; 8 bases match TRBD1. This CDR3 has 17 residues. With 0 bases clipped from V and 4 bases from J, the junction kept 10 bases outside the gene matches. Germline assignment: CDR1 MGHRA and CDR2 YSYEKL.

The genes are TRBV7-2 and TRBJ1-5, with D hard to call. CDR3 length equals 14 residues. Germline loops: CDR1 SGHTA, CDR2 FQGNSA. Trimming took off 3 bases at V and 0 bases at J, with 6 bases between the two ends. The CDR3 is CASSFHSSNQPQHF. The CDR3 nucleotides are TGTGCCAGCAGCTTTCACAGTAGCAATCAGCCCCAGCATTTT.

CDR3 residues: CASRTAGGYEQYF. DNA of the CDR3: TGTGCCAGCAGAACAGCGGGGGGCTACGAGCAGTACTTC. This chain connects TRBV12-3 or TRBV12-4 to TRBJ2-7; 9 bases line up with TRBD2. The CDR3 loop spans 13 amino acids. With V trimmed by 6 bases and J by 3 bases, 3 bases remained unmatched.

The chain carries TRBV24-1 and TRBJ2-1; 9 nucleotides match TRBD2. Looked up from germline, CDR1 is KGHDR and CDR2 is SFDVKD. Trimming cost V 1 base and J 9 bases; bases outside gene matches: 12. The CDR3 runs 17 residues. The DNA of the CDR3 is TGTGCCACCAGTGATTTTCGTCGCGGGGGGGCCGGGGGTGAGCAGTTCTTC. Its protein is CATSDFRRGGAGGEQFF.

V usage is TRBV28 and J usage is TRBJ1-4, with 7 bases aligning to TRBD1. The CDR3 consists of 15 residues. In germline, CDR1 is MDHEN, CDR2 SYDVKM. V dropped 5 bases and J dropped 8; count of bases not matched to a gene: 11. The DNA for the CDR3 is TGTGCCAGCAGTCGCCTGGGACAGCTACGGGAAAAACTGTTTTTT. Its translation: CASSRLGQLREKLFF.

The chain uses TRBV27 and TRBJ1-1; the D gene is possibly TRBD1 (6 bases). CDR3 size: 16 residues. Germline V lookup: CDR1 MNHEY, CDR2 SMNVEV (reference sequence). The V end lost 1 base, the J end lost 0 bases, and 12 bases lay between the germline ends. The CDR3 loop is CASSLLAGVLNTEAFF. The CDR3, as DNA: TGTGCCAGCAGTTTATTGGCAGGGGTCCTGAACACTGAAGCTTTCTTT.

This clone was counted ten times or more. Other DNA sequences in the same sample also yield this CDR3. V is TRBV7-9 and J is TRBJ1-2; TRBD1 is a possible D gene (5 bases). Germline assignment: CDR1 SEHNR and CDR2 FQNEAQ (reference sequence). The CDR3 runs 14 residues. Trimming stripped 0 bases from V and 7 bases from J, with 12 bases between. This CDR3 is CASSLAGREGGYTF. The CDR3 nucleotides are TGTGCCAGCAGCTTAGCCGGCAGGGAAGGTGGCTACACCTTC. Drawing the rest from reference TRBV7-9 and TRBJ1-2, the complete variable domain is DTGVSQNPRHKITKRGQNVTFRCDPISEHNRLYWYRQTLGQGPEFLTYFQNEAQLEKSRLLSDRFSAERPKGSFSTLEIQRTEQGDSAMYLCASSLAGREGGYTFGSGTRLTVV.

V gene TRBV4-1 combines with J gene TRBJ2-7, with D perhaps TRBD2 (6 bases). The V and J ends lost 3 bases and 4 bases respectively, with 10 bases between them. Germline V gene data show CDR1 as MGHRA and CDR2 as YSYEKL. CDR3 length: 13 amino acids. The CDR3 DNA sequence: TGCGCCAGCAGCCACTCCCGGGGGTACGAGCAGTACTTC. Translation: CASSHSRGYEQYF.

J is TRBJ2-5 and V is TRBV9; 7 bases match TRBD1. There are 14 residues in the CDR3. The junction had 9 bases not matched to a gene; V was cut back by 5 bases and J by 5 bases. Germline V gene sequence: CDR1 SGDLS, CDR2 YYNGEE. The CDR3 DNA sequence: TGTGCCAGCAGTTTCACAGGGGAACGGGAGACCCAGTACTTC. Encoded protein: CASSFTGERETQYF.

J is TRBJ1-4 and V is TRBV12-5; TRBD1 is a possible D gene (6 bases). Trimming removed 5 bases from V and 8 bases from J, with 9 bases in between. CDR1 and CDR2 (germline): LGHNT, FRNRAP. The CDR3 is 12 residues long. CDR3 sequence: CASGDRIEKLFF. The CDR3 region has the DNA TGTGCTAGTGGTGACAGGATAGAAAAACTGTTTTTT.

The rearrangement links TRBV18 to TRBJ1-2, with D possibly TRBD1 on 5 matching bases. CDR3 length: 13 residues. V lost 4 bases and J lost 6, with 12 bases in between. The V gene's germline CDR1 is KGHSH and CDR2 LQKENI. The CDR3 DNA follows: TGTGCCAGCTCACTATCAGGGTCCCATGGCTACACCTTC. This sequence encodes CASSLSGSHGYTF.

The chain carries TRBV5-1 and TRBJ2-1; 8 bases line up with TRBD2. Trimming took 2 bases from V and 7 from J; bases not matched to a gene: 14. CDR1 SGHRS and CDR2 YFSETQ come from the germline V gene. The CDR3 contains 17 residues. The CDR3 spells CASSLVPGGGQPNEQFF. The CDR3, as DNA: TGCGCCAGCAGCTTAGTCCCGGGCGGGGGGCAACCTAATGAGCAGTTCTTC.

The genes are TRBV30 and TRBJ2-3; weak D call: TRBD2 (6 bases). The CDR3 is 15 amino acids. Trimming left V 3 bases short and J 1 base short, with 14 bases between. Germline values: CDR1 GTSNPN, CDR2 SVGIG (reference sequence). CDR3 DNA: TGTGCCTGGAGACCCCTAGGAGGGGGCACAGATACGCAGTATTTT. Its translation: CAWRPLGGGTDTQYF.

This chain joins TRBV28 and TRBJ1-5; 7 bases match TRBD1. From germline, CDR1 is MDHEN and CDR2 SYDVKM. With V trimmed by 8 bases and J by 0 bases, 13 bases remained unmatched. The length of the CDR3 is 17 residues. The CDR3 sequence is CASDDRDQRYSNQPQHF. The CDR3 region has the DNA TGTGCCAGCGACGACAGGGACCAACGCTATAGCAATCAGCCCCAGCATTTT. The full variable domain, rest sourced from reference TRBV28 and TRBJ1-5, is DVKVTQSSRYLVKRTGEKVFLECVQDMDHENMFWYRQDPGLGLRLIYFSYDVKMKEKGDIPEGYSVSREKKERFSLILESASTNQTSMYLCASDDRDQRYSNQPQHFGDGTRLSIL.

Worth noting for this clone: Other DNA sequences in the same sample also yield this CDR3. V and J are TRBV27 and TRBJ1-2; D unclear. Per germline, CDR1 MNHEY and CDR2 SMNVEV (reference sequence). V was clipped by 2 bases and J by 5 bases, with 9 bases between them. The CDR3 is 13 amino acids. In DNA, the CDR3 is TGTGCCAGCAGTTTAAGAGGGAGTTATGGCTACACCTTC. Translating it yields CASSLRGSYGYTF.

This clone has more than one count but fewer than ten. This chain connects TRBV5-4 to TRBJ1-1, with a tentative D call TRBD1 (6 bases). The CDR3 contains 11 residues. Germline CDR1 is SGHNT and CDR2 is YYREEE (reference sequence). The V end was cut by 4 bases, the J end by 9 bases, with 10 bases between. The CDR3 is CASSRGQKAFF. The CDR3, as DNA: TGTGCCAGCAGCCGTGGACAGAAAGCTTTCTTT.

The chain has TRBV11-2 and TRBJ1-1; a weak D match, TRBD1 (6 bases). The CDR3 runs to 16 residues. V lost 0 bases and J 1 base, leaving 12 bases between the germline ends. Germline V gene sequence: CDR1 SGHAT, CDR2 FQNNGV. The CDR3 loop is CASSLEADRRNTEAFF. CDR3 coding DNA: TGTGCCAGCAGCTTAGAGGCGGACAGAAGGAACACTGAAGCTTTCTTT.

This chain connects TRBV7-6 to TRBJ2-7; D is unclear. The ends were cut back, 0 bases at V and 4 bases at J, with 10 bases in the middle. The CDR3 consists of 14 residues. Germline CDR1 reads SGHVS; CDR2 reads FNYEAQ. The CDR3 loop reads CASSLASSPYEQYF. The DNA for the CDR3 is TGTGCCAGCAGCTTAGCGAGTTCCCCTTACGAGCAGTACTTC.

The chain joins TRBV5-1 to TRBJ1-2; possibly TRBD1 for D (5 bases). This CDR3 region has 13 residues. Germline V gene data show CDR1 as SGHRS and CDR2 as YFSETQ. Trimming shortened V by 0 bases and J by 8 bases, and 11 bases separated the two germline ends. The CDR3 loop reads CASSLEWGGGYTF. The CDR3 coding sequence is TGCGCCAGCAGCTTGGAGTGGGGCGGAGGCTACACCTTC.